A selection of T cell receptor beta chains follows, all from one sample in a study of shared clonotypes between healthy human individuals. Sequencing was performed with immunoSEQ multiplex PCR; in TCRdb, only in-frame clones are kept and a portion is missing. The sample contains about 870,000 clones, roughly 92% of which appear only once. The specimen was naive CD8+ T cells sorted from blood. These receptors originate from a man aged 25 to 40 in good health. Both conserved end residues are part of each CDR3. Fields, in order: D gene, J gene, V gene, clone size, CDR3 protein, CDR3 DNA. D genes are given only for firm matches. Clone size, where shown, is once, few, many, or a class for clones that have expanded.

TRBD1,TRBJ2-5,TRBV7-8,NA,CASSFRGPEETQYF,TGTGCCAGCAGCTTCAGGGGGCCGGAAGAGACCCAGTACTTC
TRBD1,TRBJ2-7,TRBV30,NA,CAWSVIGGTYEQYF,TGTGCCTGGAGTGTGATAGGGGGCACCTACGAGCAGTACTTC
TRBD2,TRBJ2-1,TRBV25-1,NA,CASSRTSEPSYNEQFF,TGTGCCAGCAGCCGGACTAGCGAACCCTCCTACAATGAGCAGTTCTTC
TRBD2,TRBJ2-1,TRBV29-1,NA,CSVPETSGIHEQFF,TGCAGCGTTCCTGAGACTAGCGGGATACATGAGCAGTTCTTC
TRBD2,TRBJ2-1,TRBV11-3,NA,CASSSNSGNENNEQFF,TGTGCCAGCAGCTCTAATAGCGGGAACGAAAACAATGAGCAGTTCTTC
TRBD2,TRBJ2-7,TRBV11-2,NA,CASSSPGTSGNYEQYF,TGTGCCAGCAGCTCACCCGGGACTAGCGGAAACTACGAGCAGTACTTC
TRBD2,TRBJ2-1,TRBV5-1,NA,CASSYRTSSGNEQFF,TGCGCCAGCAGCTACAGGACTAGTTCGGGCAATGAGCAGTTCTTC
NA,TRBJ1-2,TRBV28,NA,CASRLEGFYGYTF,TGTGCCAGCAGGTTAGAAGGGTTCTATGGCTACACCTTC
NA,TRBJ2-1,TRBV29-1,NA,CSVDGSSYNEQFF,TGCAGCGTTGATGGTAGCTCCTACAATGAGCAGTTCTTC
NA,TRBJ2-7,TRBV27,once,CASSPQLSYEQYF,TGTGCCAGCAGTCCACAACTCTCCTACGAGCAGTACTTC
NA,TRBJ2-7,TRBV5-6,NA,CASSHRRDSPYEQYF,TGTGCCAGCAGCCACCGCAGGGATTCCCCCTACGAGCAGTACTTC
TRBD1,TRBJ2-7,TRBV10-2,NA,CASSHRDSYEQYF,TGCGCCAGCAGCCACCGGGACAGCTACGAGCAGTACTTC
NA,TRBJ2-1,TRBV13,NA,CASSLAWLATSYNEQFF,TGTGCCAGCAGCTTAGCATGGCTAGCGACCTCCTACAATGAGCAGTTCTTC
NA,TRBJ2-7,TRBV5-1,NA,CASSLTGQGDDEQYF,TGCGCCAGCAGCTTAACGGGACAAGGGGACGACGAGCAGTACTTC
NA,TRBJ1-1,TRBV5-1,NA,CASTPRGQWEGNTEAFF,TGCGCCAGCACACCGAGAGGGCAGTGGGAAGGGAACACTGAAGCTTTCTTT
NA,TRBJ2-5,TRBV7-8,NA,CASRLNMGETQYF,TGTGCCAGCAGGCTTAACATGGGGGAGACCCAGTACTTC
NA,TRBJ1-3,TRBV19,NA,CASSIDPTAGNTIYF,TGTGCCAGTAGTATAGACCCCACCGCGGGAAACACCATATATTTT
TRBD1,TRBJ2-5,TRBV11-1,NA,CASGDRGEETQYF,TGTGCCAGCGGGGACAGGGGGGAAGAGACCCAGTACTTC
NA,TRBJ2-1,TRBV7-9,NA,CASSLGTANEQFF,TGTGCCAGCAGCTTAGGGACTGCCAATGAGCAGTTCTTC
TRBD1,TRBJ2-7,TRBV9,NA,CASSPAGTGGDEQYF,TGTGCCAGCAGCCCGGCCGGGACAGGGGGCGACGAGCAGTACTTC
TRBD2,TRBJ2-1,TRBV27,NA,CASSLSLAGSSYNEQFF,TGTGCCAGCAGTTTATCCCTAGCGGGAAGCTCTTACAATGAGCAGTTCTTC
TRBD2,TRBJ2-7,TRBV15,NA,CATSTPLAGVYEQYF,TGTGCCACCAGCACCCCACTAGCGGGAGTCTACGAGCAGTACTTC
TRBD2,TRBJ2-1,TRBV10-1,NA,CASSDTGLAGYNEQFF,TGCGCCAGCAGTGATACGGGACTAGCGGGTTACAATGAGCAGTTCTTC
TRBD1,TRBJ1-5,TRBV9,NA,CASSKGQLLNQPQHF,TGTGCCAGCAGCAAGGGACAGCTCCTTAATCAGCCCCAGCATTTT
NA,TRBJ2-7,TRBV27,NA,CASSGFSSYEQYF,TGTGCCAGCAGTGGTTTTAGCTCCTACGAGCAGTACTTC
NA,TRBJ2-1,TRBV7-9,NA,CASSLVAGSSYNEQFF,TGTGCCAGCAGCTTAGTGGCGGGGAGCTCCTACAATGAGCAGTTCTTC
NA,TRBJ2-2,TRBV27,NA,CASRIAVNTGELFF,TGTGCCAGCAGGATAGCGGTGAACACCGGGGAGCTGTTTTTT
NA,TRBJ2-5,TRBV29-1,NA,CSVGASPGETQYF,TGCAGCGTTGGGGCCTCGCCGGGAGAGACCCAGTACTTC
NA,TRBJ1-1,TRBV6-5,NA,CASSYSRMNTEAFF,TGTGCCAGCAGTTACTCTCGTATGAACACTGAAGCTTTCTTT
TRBD1,TRBJ2-1,TRBV11-2,NA,CASSLVDREYNEQFF,TGTGCCAGCAGCTTAGTCGACAGGGAATACAATGAGCAGTTCTTC
NA,TRBJ1-1,TRBV4-1,NA,CASSQEAGEGGLNTEAFF,TGCGCCAGCAGCCAAGAAGCGGGCGAAGGAGGGTTGAACACTGAAGCTTTCTTT
NA,TRBJ1-1,TRBV28,NA,CASSRKSTGVDTEAFF,TGTGCCAGCAGCCGCAAATCGACAGGAGTAGACACTGAAGCTTTCTTT
NA,TRBJ1-5,TRBV6-5,NA,CASASRLSLHQPQHF,TGTGCCAGCGCCTCCCGCCTTAGTCTTCATCAGCCCCAGCATTTT